These 8 T cell receptor beta chains were sequenced from one sample in a study of radiation and T cells in renal cell carcinoma. Time point specified: blood 4 weeks post-SBRT, at nephrectomy. Treatment described: 15 Gy SBRT to primary tumor, nephrectomy 4 weeks later. The protocol was immunoSEQ multiplex PCR, while the TCRdb copy is restricted to in-frame clones and leaves out a portion. The sample consists of around 95,000 clones, roughly 84% of them appearing once. The starting material was blood, obtained from a patient whose treatment included radiotherapy and nephrectomy. Every receptor here comes from a man in his fifties or sixties with renal cell carcinoma.

The chain uses TRBV10-3 and TRBJ2-7; D ambiguous. The CDR3 has 13 residues. Germline CDR1 and CDR2: ENHRY and SYGVKD. The germline V and J ends were trimmed by 1 base and 3 bases, with 7 bases remaining between them. The CDR3 protein is CAISEYTHYEQYF. CDR3 sequence (DNA): TGTGCCATCAGTGAGTACACTCACTACGAGCAGTACTTC.

The chain links TRBV2 to TRBJ2-3, with D possibly matching TRBD1 (6 bases). This CDR3 has 15 amino acids. Germline V gene data show CDR1 as SNHLY and CDR2 as FYNNEI. Trimming took off 3 bases at V and 3 bases at J, with 13 bases between the two ends. The CDR3 reads CASSDQVTGTDTQYF. CDR3 nucleotides: TGTGCCAGCAGTGATCAGGTCACAGGGACAGATACGCAGTATTTT.

The chain has TRBV5-5 and TRBJ1-2; weak D call: TRBD1 (6 bases). V was cut by 2 bases and J by 2 bases, with 13 bases left in between. This CDR3 is 15 amino acids long. Germline V gene lookup returns CDR1 SGHKS and CDR2 YYEKEE (reference sequence). CDR3 in DNA: TGTGCCAGCAGCTTCATTAGACAGGAAAACTATGGCTACACCTTC. This sequence encodes CASSFIRQENYGYTF.

V and J are TRBV19 and TRBJ2-5; 9 nucleotides match TRBD2. Trimming took 6 bases from V and 1 from J; bases not matched to a gene: 3. Germline CDR1 is LNHDA and CDR2 is SQIVND (reference sequence). This CDR3 spans 14 amino acids. The CDR3 loop is CASRTSGPQETQYF. CDR3 coding DNA: TGTGCCAGTAGGACTAGCGGCCCCCAAGAGACCCAGTACTTC.

V and J are TRBV4-1 and TRBJ2-1; D unresolved. V lost 0 bases, J lost 3 bases, and 9 bases lay in between. The CDR3 has 15 residues. Germline V CDR1 and CDR2: MGHRA, YSYEKL. The CDR3 region has the DNA TGCGCCAGCAGCCAAGAGTTGGGAAACTACAATGAGCAGTTCTTC. Its translation is CASSQELGNYNEQFF.

The chain carries TRBV7-8 and TRBJ2-2, with D tentatively TRBD2 (6 bases). Germline CDR1 reads SGHVS; CDR2 reads FQNEAQ. The CDR3 totals 16 residues. Trimming removed 5 bases from V and 0 bases from J, with 13 bases in between. The CDR3 reads CASSGRWDSNTGELFF. CDR3 DNA sequence: TGTGCCAGCAGCGGCCGATGGGACTCGAACACCGGGGAGCTGTTTTTT.

This chain joins TRBV29-1 and TRBJ2-2; tentative D call: TRBD2 (6 bases). This CDR3 contains 14 residues. Germline loops: CDR1 SQVTM, CDR2 ANQGSEA. The V and J ends lost 3 bases and 4 bases respectively, with 12 bases between them. The CDR3 DNA follows: TGCAGCGTTGAGGGTGGGAGGAGCACCGGGGAGCTGTTTTTT. It specifies CSVEGGRSTGELFF.

This chain connects TRBV27 to TRBJ2-7; D may be TRBD1 (7 bases). Germline lookup yields CDR1 MNHEY and CDR2 SMNVEV (reference sequence). This CDR3 has 14 amino acids. Trimming removed 2 bases from V and 2 bases from J, with 10 bases in between. The CDR3 bases are TGTGCCAGCAGTTTAGGCAGGGGGGCCTACGAGCAGTACTTC. Translated, it gives CASSLGRGAYEQYF.